Presented here are 21 T cell receptor beta chains from one specimen sequenced in a study of T cell responses to AZD1222 COVID-19 vaccine. Data came from immunoSEQ multiplex PCR; TCRdb stores just in-frame clones and leaves some out. The sample records 100,000 to 140,000 clones, around 90% being singletons. Sequencing was performed on peripheral blood, taken on day 0 of AZD1222 vaccination. These receptor sequences come from an adult in good health.

This chain connects TRBV4-3 to TRBJ1-1; no clear D. The CDR3 length is 13 residues. V lost 5 bases and J 7 bases, leaving 14 bases between the germline ends. Germline assignment: CDR1 LGHNA and CDR2 YSLEER. Here the CDR3 DNA reads TGCGCCAGCAGCAGGGAAGGAACGATTGAAGCTTTCTTT. This encodes CASSREGTIEAFF.

CDR3 sequence reads: CASSLLAGGPADTQYF. In DNA, the CDR3 is TGTGCCAGCAGTTTGCTAGCGGGAGGACCCGCCGATACGCAGTATTTT. The chain carries TRBV6-5 and TRBJ2-3, with 11 bases fitting TRBD2. This CDR3 spans 16 amino acids. CDR1 and CDR2 from the germline V gene are MNHEY and SVGAGI. Trimming removed 4 bases from V and 6 bases from J; junction bases left unmatched: 9.

The V and J genes are TRBV5-1 and TRBJ1-1; no clear D. This CDR3 comprises 15 residues. V lost 0 bases and J lost 1, with 10 bases in between. From germline, CDR1 is SGHRS and CDR2 YFSETQ. CDR3 in amino acids: CASSLAGRKNTEAFF. The CDR3 coding sequence is TGCGCCAGCAGCTTGGCCGGCAGGAAGAACACTGAAGCTTTCTTT.

The rearrangement links TRBV9 to TRBJ2-2; TRBD1 agrees at 8 bases. The CDR3 length is 16 residues. Germline V gene lookup returns CDR1 SGDLS and CDR2 YYNGEE. V gave up 4 bases and J gave up 1 base; unmatched junction bases: 6. CDR3 amino acids: CASSTLGTGNTGELFF. The CDR3, as DNA: TGTGCCAGCAGCACCTTGGGGACAGGGAACACCGGGGAGCTGTTTTTT.

This chain joins TRBV7-2 and TRBJ1-1; the D gene is possibly TRBD1 (5 bases). Germline V gene lookup returns CDR1 SGHTA and CDR2 FQGNSA. The CDR3 has 13 residues. Trimming shortened V by 2 bases and J by 4 bases, and 8 bases separated the two germline ends. CDR3 loop: CASSLTRVTEAFF. In DNA, the CDR3 is TGTGCCAGCAGCTTAACCAGGGTCACTGAAGCTTTCTTT. Full variable domain (rest looked up from reference TRBV7-2 and TRBJ1-1): GAGVSQSPSNKVTEKGKDVELRCDPISGHTALYWYRQSLGQGLEFLIYFQGNSAPDKSGLPSDRFSAERTGGSVSTLTIQRTQQEDSAVYLCASSLTRVTEAFFGQGTRLTVV.

The chain joins TRBV7-9 to TRBJ1-1; a possible D gene is TRBD1 (5 bases). The CDR3 loop spans 11 amino acids. The V gene's germline CDR1 is SEHNR and CDR2 FQNEAQ (reference sequence). The V gene lost 5 bases and the J gene lost 7 bases, with 8 bases spanning the gap. The DNA of the CDR3 is TGTGCCAGCAGCCCTACAGGTGAAGCTTTCTTT. Its translation: CASSPTGEAFF.

The chain carries TRBV4-1 and TRBJ2-7; 11 bases line up with TRBD2. Germline CDR1 is MGHRA and CDR2 is YSYEKL. This CDR3 spans 15 amino acids. With 3 bases clipped from V and 3 bases from J, the junction kept 4 bases outside the gene matches. CDR3 coding DNA: TGCGCCAGCAGCCAGGGACTAGCGGAGTTCTACGAGCAGTACTTC. Translating it yields CASSQGLAEFYEQYF.

This sequence joins TRBV15 and TRBJ1-2; D gene uncertain. Trimming removed 0 bases from V and 4 bases from J, with 15 bases in between. The germline V gene has CDR1 LNHNV and CDR2 YYDKDF (reference sequence). The CDR3 loop spans 16 amino acids. CDR3 coding DNA: TGTGCCACCAGCAGAGATTCTCGGGCGAGAACCTATGGCTACACCTTC. Translation gives CATSRDSRARTYGYTF.

The V call is TRBV13, the J call TRBJ2-5; 9 nucleotides match TRBD2. Per germline, CDR1 PRHDT and CDR2 FYEKMQ (reference sequence). The V and J ends lost 5 bases and 5 bases, in that order; junction bases with no gene match: 9. CDR3 size: 15 residues. The CDR3 sequence: CASSLKGLASETQYF. In nucleotides, the CDR3 is TGTGCCAGCAGCCTTAAGGGACTAGCATCGGAGACCCAGTACTTC.

The chain couples TRBV27 to TRBJ1-2, with 9 bases fitting TRBD1. The CDR3 totals 16 residues. Germline V gene sequence: CDR1 MNHEY, CDR2 SMNVEV (reference sequence). V gave up 6 bases and J gave up 4 bases; unmatched junction bases: 12. The CDR3 protein is CASRGSGTGFTYGYTF. The CDR3 nucleotides are TGTGCCAGCAGGGGATCCGGGACAGGGTTCACCTATGGCTACACCTTC.

V usage is TRBV7-9 and J usage is TRBJ1-1; possibly TRBD1 for D (5 bases). Trimming took 3 bases from V and 3 from J, leaving 20 bases between them. Germline V gene sequence: CDR1 SEHNR, CDR2 FQNEAQ (reference sequence). The CDR3 covers 17 residues. The CDR3 DNA reads TGTGCCAGCAGCTTTTTATTACGGACACTGGAGGACACTGAAGCTTTCTTT. It codes for CASSFLLRTLEDTEAFF.

The chain recombines TRBV7-2 with TRBJ1-2, with 9 bases that match TRBD1. The CDR3 contains 16 residues. Germline-derived CDR1 and CDR2 are SGHTA and FQGNSA. V dropped 2 bases and J dropped 8; count of bases not matched to a gene: 12. CDR3 amino acids: CASSLLGLGQGGGYTF. The DNA of the CDR3 is TGTGCCAGCAGCTTATTAGGTTTGGGACAGGGAGGAGGCTACACCTTC.

This clone was counted once. CDR3 amino acids: CASSRDRLNTEAFF. CDR3 nucleotides: TGTGCCAGCAGCCGGGACAGATTGAACACTGAAGCTTTCTTT. This chain joins TRBV7-2 and TRBJ1-1, with TRBD1 matching 7 bases. Losses at the gene ends were 5 bases for V and 0 bases for J; bases not matched to a gene: 3. The germline V gene encodes CDR1 SGHTA and CDR2 FQGNSA. The CDR3 contains 14 residues. Filled out from reference TRBV7-2 and TRBJ1-1, the complete variable domain reads GAGVSQSPSNKVTEKGKDVELRCDPISGHTALYWYRQSLGQGLEFLIYFQGNSAPDKSGLPSDRFSAERTGGSVSTLTIQRTQQEDSAVYLCASSRDRLNTEAFFGQGTRLTVV.

This clone came up many times. V is TRBV3-1 (or the pseudogene TRBV3-2) and J is TRBJ1-2, with 8 positions matching TRBD1. Germline CDR1 reads LGHDT; CDR2 reads YNNKEL (reference sequence). J was trimmed by 7 bases and V by 1 base; bases with no gene match: 2. The CDR3 is made up of 13 amino acids. CDR3 sequence (DNA): TGTGCCAGCAGCCAAGGAACAGGGGGTGGCTACACCTTC. This codes for CASSQGTGGGYTF.

V gene TRBV27 combines with J gene TRBJ1-6; 8 bases match TRBD1. This CDR3 has 13 amino acids. V lost 10 bases and J lost 9; bases outside the gene matches: 8. The germline V gene encodes CDR1 MNHEY and CDR2 SMNVEV (reference sequence). CDR3 residues: CATWTGTASPLHF. CDR3 bases: TGTGCCACCTGGACAGGGACGGCTTCACCCCTCCACTTT.

This chain connects TRBV9 to TRBJ1-5; TRBD1 matches at 8 bases. V trimming: 4 bases; J trimming: 3 bases; junction bases outside the gene matches: 18. This CDR3 is 19 amino acids long. CDR1 and CDR2 (germline): SGDLS, YYNGEE. CDR3 coding DNA: TGTGCCAGCAGCTCCCCGCTCGGGACAGGCAAACTGGCCAATCAGCCCCAGCATTTT. Translation gives CASSSPLGTGKLANQPQHF.

This chain connects TRBV15 to TRBJ1-5; D unresolved. This CDR3 region has 14 residues. CDR1 is LNHNV, CDR2 YYDKDF, per germline (reference sequence). Trimming pared 0 bases from V and 4 bases from J, leaving 7 bases between. CDR3 sequence reads: CATSRDKGNQPQHF. For the CDR3, the DNA is TGTGCCACCAGCAGAGATAAAGGGAATCAGCCCCAGCATTTT.

The V gene is TRBV7-8, the J gene TRBJ1-2; 7 bases align to TRBD1. The CDR3 spans 13 residues. With V trimmed by 5 bases and J by 5 bases, 5 bases remained unmatched. Germline V lookup: CDR1 SGHVS, CDR2 FQNEAQ. The CDR3 nucleotides read TGTGCCAGCAGCGTCGGGACAGAGTATGGCTACACCTTC. As protein: CASSVGTEYGYTF. The variable domain in full, completed from reference TRBV7-8 and TRBJ1-2, reads GAGVSQSPRYKVAKRGQDVALRCDPISGHVSLFWYQQALGQGPEFLTYFQNEAQLDKSGLPSDRFFAERPEGSVSTLKIQRTQQEDSAVYLCASSVGTEYGYTFGSGTRLTVV.

The chain links TRBV5-1 to TRBJ1-2; 7 bases fit TRBD1. The junction had 9 bases not matched to a gene; V was cut back by 4 bases and J by 6 bases. The CDR3 is made up of 14 amino acids. CDR1 SGHRS and CDR2 YFSETQ come from the germline V gene. The CDR3 here is CASSALSTGDGYTF. In DNA form, the CDR3 reads TGCGCCAGCAGCGCGTTATCCACAGGGGATGGCTACACCTTC.

In nucleotides, the CDR3 is TGTGCCAGCAGTTTCCAAGACGAGCAGTACTTC. Its protein is CASSFQDEQYF. V and J are TRBV12-3 or TRBV12-4 and TRBJ2-7; D is undetermined. CDR3 length equals 11 residues. V lost 3 bases, J lost 5 bases, and 5 bases lay in between.

The chain uses TRBV6-1 and TRBJ1-1; 9 positions agree with TRBD1. The CDR3 runs 15 residues. Germline trimming cut 2 bases from V and 5 bases from J; bases unmatched to any gene: 6. Germline CDR1 MNHNS, CDR2 SASEGT. The CDR3 nucleotides are TGTGCCAGCAGTGAACCGGGACAGGGTGGGACTGAAGCTTTCTTT. It codes for CASSEPGQGGTEAFF.